Below are 32 T cell receptor beta chains sequenced from a single sample in a study of graft-versus-host responses after intestinal transplantation. These TCRs are of unknown antigen specificity. TCRdb's copy holds only in-frame clones and misses some; the assay was immunoSEQ multiplex PCR. The sample yields 93,000 or so clones, roughly 93% seen once. The sequencing here drew on unstimulated CD8+ T cells sorted from spleen or lymph node cells, taken before intestinal transplant. The origin of the receptors is a human donor who received an intestinal transplant.

This sequence joins TRBV10-2 and TRBJ2-3; D possibly corresponds to TRBD2 (5 bases). In germline, CDR1 is WSHSY, CDR2 SAAADI. Trimming pared 2 bases from V and 2 bases from J, leaving 14 bases between. The CDR3 runs 16 residues. The CDR3 nucleotides are TGCGCCAGCAGTGAGACCGGGATTATATACACAGATACGCAGTATTTT. It yields the protein CASSETGIIYTDTQYF.

This chain uses TRBV4-1 with TRBJ2-1; TRBD1 might be the D (6 bases). The germline V gene has CDR1 MGHRA and CDR2 YSYEKL. The CDR3 runs to 16 residues. V gave up 0 bases and J gave up 5 bases, with 14 bases separating them. This CDR3 is CASSQEGATPNNEQFF. As DNA, the CDR3 is TGCGCCAGCAGCCAAGAGGGGGCGACCCCGAACAATGAGCAGTTCTTC.

This rearrangement joins TRBV6-5 to TRBJ2-1; TRBD2 is a possible D gene (6 bases). The ends were cut back, 2 bases at V and 4 bases at J, with 6 bases in the middle. Germline-derived CDR1 and CDR2 are MNHEY and SVGAGI. The CDR3 spans 13 residues. The CDR3 DNA sequence: TGTGCCAGCAGTTACGGGGGGTACAATGAGCAGTTCTTC. The encoded protein is CASSYGGYNEQFF.

The chain carries TRBV29-1 and TRBJ1-2, with 9 bases that match TRBD1. Per the germline V gene, CDR1 is SQVTM and CDR2 is ANQGSEA. Trimming removed 3 bases from V and 8 bases from J; junction bases left unmatched: 4. This CDR3 spans 12 amino acids. Here the CDR3 reads CSVDPGQGGYTF. CDR3 in DNA: TGCAGCGTTGACCCAGGACAGGGGGGCTACACCTTC.

The chain joins TRBV6-1 to TRBJ2-7; D is possibly TRBD1 or TRBD2 (5 bases each). CDR3 length: 14 amino acids. CDR1 is MNHNS, CDR2 SASEGT, per germline. V was trimmed by 3 bases and J by 3 bases, leaving 12 bases between them. CDR3 bases: TGTGCCAGCAGTGATTGGGACCTTATCTACGAGCAGTACTTC. Translating it yields CASSDWDLIYEQYF.

This sequence joins TRBV6-5 and TRBJ2-7; weak D call: TRBD2 (6 bases). The CDR3 is made up of 11 amino acids. In germline, CDR1 is MNHEY, CDR2 SVGAGI. The V end lost 2 bases, the J end lost 7 bases, and 6 bases lay between the germline ends. The CDR3 region has the DNA TGTGCCAGCAGTTACGGGGGGGAGCAGTACTTC. Its protein is CASSYGGEQYF.

The chain joins TRBV19 to TRBJ2-1; unclear D gene. CDR1 is LNHDA, CDR2 SQIVND, per germline (reference sequence). V lost 2 bases and J 7 bases, leaving 9 bases between the germline ends. The CDR3 covers 13 residues. The DNA for the CDR3 is TGTGCCAGTAGTATAAGTTCAACGAATGAGCAGTTCTTC. Its translation is CASSISSTNEQFF. The whole variable domain, remainder taken from reference TRBV19 and TRBJ2-1, is DGGITQSPKYLFRKEGQNVTLSCEQNLNHDAMYWYRQDPGQGLRLIYYSQIVNDFQKGDIAEGYSVSREKKESFPLTVTSAQKNPTAFYLCASSISSTNEQFFGPGTRLTVL.

The gene calls are TRBV6-5 and TRBJ2-7; D unresolved. The germline gives CDR1 MNHEY, CDR2 SVGAGI. Trimming cost V 5 bases and J 2 bases, with 10 bases left between them. The CDR3 sequence is 13 residues long. The CDR3 is CASSEQLTYEQYF. The CDR3 nucleotides are TGTGCCAGCAGTGAACAGCTTACCTACGAGCAGTACTTC.

V usage is TRBV7-9 and J usage is TRBJ2-1, with a possible D match to TRBD2 (5 bases). The V and J ends lost 3 bases and 10 bases respectively, with 7 bases between them. The length of the CDR3 is 11 residues. Per germline, CDR1 SEHNR and CDR2 FQNEAQ (reference sequence). CDR3 DNA sequence: TGTGCCAGCAGCTTGAGGGAGGAGCAGTTCTTC. It translates to CASSLREEQFF.

The CDR3 sequence: CASSQESVSGNNQPQHF. The DNA for the CDR3 is TGTGCCAGCAGCCAAGAATCAGTTTCTGGGAACAATCAGCCCCAGCATTTT. The chain combines TRBV4-2 with TRBJ1-5, with D unresolved. This CDR3 has 17 amino acids. Germline-derived CDR1 and CDR2 are LGHNA and YNFKEQ. V dropped 0 bases and J dropped 3 bases, with 15 bases sitting between them.

Note on this clone: The sample has other DNA sequences that encode this CDR3 too. This chain links TRBV27 with TRBJ2-7, with D tentatively TRBD1 (5 bases). The V gene's germline CDR1 is MNHEY and CDR2 SMNVEV (reference sequence). Trimming cost V 2 bases and J 4 bases, with 12 bases left between them. The CDR3 contains 14 residues. CDR3 sequence: CASSLKGLVYEQYF. The DNA for the CDR3 is TGTGCCAGCAGTTTAAAGGGGCTAGTTTACGAGCAGTACTTC.

J is TRBJ1-6 and V is TRBV11-2; unclear D gene. V was shortened by 1 base and J by 17 bases, with 12 bases between the two germline ends. Germline CDR1 is SGHAT and CDR2 is FQNNGV. This CDR3 comprises 12 residues. This CDR3 is CASSLAGAMVHF. The DNA of the CDR3 is TGTGCCAGCAGCTTAGCAGGAGCCATGGTCCACTTT.

The chain is built from TRBV30 and TRBJ2-3; TRBD2 matches 9 bases. This CDR3 has 16 amino acids. Germline V gene lookup returns CDR1 GTSNPN and CDR2 SVGIG (reference sequence). V was clipped by 2 bases and J by 2 bases; unmatched bases: 8. CDR3 amino acids: CAWSTGSGGPTDTQYF. The CDR3 DNA follows: TGTGCCTGGAGTACGGGTAGCGGGGGCCCCACAGATACGCAGTATTTT.

V gene TRBV7-9 combines with J gene TRBJ2-2; 9 bases agree with TRBD1. The CDR3 extends over 17 amino acids. The germline CDR1 and CDR2 sequences are SEHNR and FQNEAQ (reference sequence). J gave up 6 bases and V 5 bases, and 13 bases lay outside the gene matches. CDR3 amino acids: CASSQLPGQGKSGELFF. Written as DNA, the CDR3 is TGTGCCAGCAGCCAACTCCCGGGACAGGGAAAGTCCGGGGAGCTGTTTTTT.

V usage is TRBV25-1 and J usage is TRBJ1-1; tentative D call: TRBD1 (5 bases). Trimming removed 3 bases from V and 5 bases from J, with 16 bases in between. The germline V gene encodes CDR1 MGHDK and CDR2 SYGVNS. The CDR3 has 15 amino acids. The CDR3 DNA reads TGTGCCAGCAGTGATCGGGTAACAGGTGCTACTGAAGCTTTCTTT. Protein product: CASSDRVTGATEAFF.

The chain employs TRBV2 and TRBJ2-5, with 8 bases that match TRBD2. The germline CDR1 and CDR2 sequences are SNHLY and FYNNEI. J was trimmed by 5 bases and V by 2 bases; bases with no gene match: 7. This CDR3 comprises 15 residues. The CDR3 spells CASSEKRGGGETQYF. Written as DNA, the CDR3 is TGTGCCAGCAGTGAAAAAAGGGGCGGGGGGGAGACCCAGTACTTC.

The V call is TRBV4-1, the J call TRBJ2-7; the match to TRBD2 covers 8 bases. The germline V gene has CDR1 MGHRA and CDR2 YSYEKL. Trimming removed 3 bases from V and 2 bases from J; junction bases left unmatched: 3. CDR3 size: 14 residues. CDR3 bases: TGCGCCAGCAGCCATAGCGGGGACACCTACGAGCAGTACTTC. Amino acids: CASSHSGDTYEQYF.

The chain carries TRBV9 and TRBJ2-3; D call uncertain. Germline CDR1 and CDR2: SGDLS and YYNGEE. This CDR3 spans 15 amino acids. Trimming left V 1 base short and J 2 bases short, with 11 bases between. The CDR3 sequence is CASSVSRTNTDTQYF. The CDR3 DNA reads as TGTGCCAGCAGCGTATCCAGAACAAACACAGATACGCAGTATTTT.

CDR3 nucleotide sequence: TGTGCCAGCACGGGGGGTGGTCTCACCCTATACGAGCAGTACTTC. As protein: CASTGGGLTLYEQYF. The chain couples TRBV7-7 to TRBJ2-7; 7 bases line up with TRBD2. The germline V gene has CDR1 SSHAT and CDR2 FNYEAQ (reference sequence). The CDR3 sequence is 15 residues long. The junction had 13 bases not matched to a gene; V was cut back by 7 bases and J by 4 bases.

The rearrangement links TRBV6-6 to TRBJ2-7; no clear D gene. Trimming pared 6 bases from V and 6 bases from J, leaving 12 bases between. This CDR3 has 12 amino acids. Germline V gene sequence: CDR1 MNHNY, CDR2 SVGAGI (reference sequence). This CDR3 is CASSPAGGEQYF. Written as DNA, the CDR3 is TGTGCCAGCAGCCCCGCAGGCGGCGAGCAGTACTTC.

V is TRBV25-1 and J is TRBJ2-2, with D maybe TRBD1 (6 bases). The germline gives CDR1 MGHDK, CDR2 SYGVNS. CDR3 length: 15 residues. V shed 3 bases and J shed 1 base, with 9 bases lying between them. This chain's CDR3 is CASSDDRRNTGELFF. The CDR3 nucleotides are TGTGCCAGCAGTGATGACAGGAGGAACACCGGGGAGCTGTTTTTT.

The CDR3 protein is CASSARSGGAFF. For the CDR3, the DNA is TGTGCCAGCAGCGCGCGTAGTGGGGGAGCTTTCTTT. V gene TRBV7-2 combines with J gene TRBJ1-1, with a tentative D call TRBD1 (5 bases). This CDR3 comprises 12 residues. From germline, CDR1 is SGHTA and CDR2 FQGNSA. V shed 5 bases and J shed 10 bases, with 14 bases lying between them.

The chain links TRBV13 to TRBJ1-1; 7 bases map to TRBD1. The CDR3 loop spans 12 amino acids. Trimming took 10 bases from V and 6 from J; bases not matched to a gene: 8. Germline V CDR1 and CDR2: PRHDT, FYEKMQ (reference sequence). The CDR3 region is CANRQGNAEAFF. CDR3 nucleotides: TGTGCCAACCGACAGGGTAACGCTGAAGCTTTCTTT.

The V and J genes are TRBV9 and TRBJ2-1, with D possibly matching TRBD1 (6 bases). Per the germline V gene, CDR1 is SGDLS and CDR2 is YYNGEE. The V gene lost 0 bases and the J gene lost 4 bases, with 11 bases spanning the gap. This CDR3 is built from 15 residues. The CDR3 DNA sequence: TGTGCCAGCAGCGTAGTGGGGGCCCTATACAATGAGCAGTTCTTC. This codes for CASSVVGALYNEQFF.

This clone was seen only a few times. The chain joins TRBV5-8 to TRBJ2-7; 9 positions match TRBD1. Germline lookup yields CDR1 SGHTS and CDR2 YDEGEE. The J segment lost 6 bases and the V segment lost 6 bases, leaving 7 bases of the junction unmatched. The CDR3 is 13 residues long. DNA of the CDR3: TGTGCCAGCAACGGACAGGGGTCCGGCGAGCAGTACTTC. Translation: CASNGQGSGEQYF. Based on the CDR3 plus reference TRBV5-8 and TRBJ2-7, the full variable domain is EAGVTQSPTHLIKTRGQQATLRCSPISGHTSVYWYQQALGLGLQFLLWYDEGEERNRGNFPPRFSGRQFPNYSSELNVNALELEDSALYLCASNGQGSGEQYFGPGTRLTVT.

The chain is built from TRBV6-1 and TRBJ1-3, with a possible D match to TRBD1 (6 bases). This CDR3 spans 15 amino acids. CDR1 MNHNS and CDR2 SASEGT come from the germline V gene. Trimming stripped 6 bases from V and 0 bases from J, with 12 bases between. The CDR3: CASRTRQVSGNTIYF. Here the CDR3 DNA reads TGTGCCAGCAGAACTCGACAGGTCTCTGGAAACACCATATATTTT.

CDR3 protein: CSAPTDYGYTF. For the CDR3, the DNA is TGCAGCGCACCAACAGACTATGGCTACACCTTC. This chain uses TRBV29-1 with TRBJ1-2, with unresolved D. V lost 7 bases and J lost 3, with 9 bases in between. The CDR3 covers 11 residues. The germline gives CDR1 SQVTM, CDR2 ANQGSEA.

V and J are TRBV5-4 and TRBJ2-7; 8 nucleotides match TRBD1. There are 13 residues in the CDR3. Germline V gene sequence: CDR1 SGHNT, CDR2 YYREEE (reference sequence). J was trimmed by 5 bases and V by 0 bases; bases with no gene match: 1. The CDR3 bases are TGTGCCAGCAGCTTGGACAGGGGGGACGAGCAGTACTTC. Translating gives CASSLDRGDEQYF. Full variable domain (outside the CDR3, taken from reference TRBV5-4 and TRBJ2-7): ETGVTQSPTHLIKTRGQQVTLRCSSQSGHNTVSWYQQALGQGPQFIFQYYREEENGRGNFPPRFSGLQFPNYSSELNVNALELDDSALYLCASSLDRGDEQYFGPGTRLTVT.

This clone came up once. This sequence joins TRBV4-1 and TRBJ2-1, with 11 bases aligning to TRBD2. The CDR3 is 15 amino acids. V was clipped by 0 bases and J by 7 bases; unmatched bases: 2. Per germline, CDR1 MGHRA and CDR2 YSYEKL. The CDR3: CASSQDSGGGNEQFF. Here the CDR3 DNA reads TGCGCCAGCAGCCAAGATAGCGGGGGGGGAAATGAGCAGTTCTTC.

The rearrangement joins TRBV7-9 to TRBJ2-2; maybe TRBD2 (5 bases). V was clipped by 2 bases and J by 6 bases, with 25 bases between them. The CDR3 has 19 residues. CDR1 and CDR2 from the germline V gene are SEHNR and FQNEAQ (reference sequence). The CDR3 loop reads CASSLSLAAGGLTPGELFF. The CDR3 coding sequence is TGTGCCAGCAGCTTATCGTTGGCGGCGGGCGGTCTCACACCCGGGGAGCTGTTTTTT.

The J gene is TRBJ2-5, the V gene TRBV9, with D maybe TRBD2 (7 bases). Germline V CDR1 and CDR2: SGDLS, YYNGEE. CDR3 length: 15 amino acids. V was trimmed by 4 bases and J by 7 bases, leaving 20 bases between them. The DNA for the CDR3 is TGTGCCAGCAGCAAACGGGGGGCCCCCCAGGGGACCCAGTACTTC. Encoded protein: CASSKRGAPQGTQYF. The variable domain in full, with the rest retrieved from reference TRBV9 and TRBJ2-5, is DSGVTQTPKHLITATGQRVTLRCSPRSGDLSVYWYQQSLDQGLQFLIQYYNGEERAKGNILERFSAQQFPDLHSELNLSSLELGDSALYFCASSKRGAPQGTQYFGPGTRLLVL.

The CDR3 DNA sequence: TGTGCCAGCAGCTTATACGGGGGAAGCACAGATACGCAGTATTTT. Its protein product is CASSLYGGSTDTQYF. The V call is TRBV11-2, the J call TRBJ2-3; TRBD2 is a possible D gene (6 bases). Trimming cost V 2 bases and J 0 bases, with 9 bases left between them. This CDR3 has 15 residues. Germline lookup yields CDR1 SGHAT and CDR2 FQNNGV.